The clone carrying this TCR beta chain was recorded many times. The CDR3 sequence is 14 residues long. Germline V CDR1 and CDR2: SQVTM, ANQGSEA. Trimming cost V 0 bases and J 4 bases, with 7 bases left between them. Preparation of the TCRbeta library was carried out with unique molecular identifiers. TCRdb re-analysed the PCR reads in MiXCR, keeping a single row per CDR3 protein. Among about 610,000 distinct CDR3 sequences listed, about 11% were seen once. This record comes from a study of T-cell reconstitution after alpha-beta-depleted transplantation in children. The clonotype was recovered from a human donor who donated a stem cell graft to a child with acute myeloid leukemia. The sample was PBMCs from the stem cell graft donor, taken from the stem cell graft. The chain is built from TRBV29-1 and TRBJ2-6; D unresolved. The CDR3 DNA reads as TGCAGCGTTGAAGAAGGGTCAGGGGCCAACGTCCTGACTTTC. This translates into CSVEEGSGANVLTF.